This T cell receptor (beta chain) was sequenced in a study of blood T cells in healthy people across ages. Study findings and constraints: TCR beta diversity per million T cells fell roughly linearly with age. Researchers judged that diversity estimates from one million T cells fell short of true values. In these data, TCR beta diversity tracked strongly with naive T cell percentage.

Trimming stripped 7 bases from V and 9 bases from J, with 16 bases between. CDR1 and CDR2 from the germline V gene are MNHNS and SASEGT. The CDR3 runs 13 residues. Primers used in a second PCR of roughly 7 to 12 cycles were a sample-barcoded 5' primer and a J-beta primer mix. One entry per CDR3 protein results from TCRdb running MiXCR on the 5' RACE reads. Found here are approximately 1.5 million distinct CDR3 sequences, around 36% of them singletons; the top ten hold roughly 12%. This clonotype was found a few times. Antigen unknown. Extraction of total RNA produced a minimum of 5 micrograms from each sample.

The clonotype was recovered from a woman aged 25 to 39 in good health. This chain links TRBV6-1 with TRBJ2-1; tentatively, D is TRBD2 (6 bases). The sequenced material came from blood. CDR3 in amino acids: CASTGTIGGEQFF. CDR3 coding DNA: TGTGCCAGCACAGGGACGATCGGGGGTGAGCAGTTCTTC.